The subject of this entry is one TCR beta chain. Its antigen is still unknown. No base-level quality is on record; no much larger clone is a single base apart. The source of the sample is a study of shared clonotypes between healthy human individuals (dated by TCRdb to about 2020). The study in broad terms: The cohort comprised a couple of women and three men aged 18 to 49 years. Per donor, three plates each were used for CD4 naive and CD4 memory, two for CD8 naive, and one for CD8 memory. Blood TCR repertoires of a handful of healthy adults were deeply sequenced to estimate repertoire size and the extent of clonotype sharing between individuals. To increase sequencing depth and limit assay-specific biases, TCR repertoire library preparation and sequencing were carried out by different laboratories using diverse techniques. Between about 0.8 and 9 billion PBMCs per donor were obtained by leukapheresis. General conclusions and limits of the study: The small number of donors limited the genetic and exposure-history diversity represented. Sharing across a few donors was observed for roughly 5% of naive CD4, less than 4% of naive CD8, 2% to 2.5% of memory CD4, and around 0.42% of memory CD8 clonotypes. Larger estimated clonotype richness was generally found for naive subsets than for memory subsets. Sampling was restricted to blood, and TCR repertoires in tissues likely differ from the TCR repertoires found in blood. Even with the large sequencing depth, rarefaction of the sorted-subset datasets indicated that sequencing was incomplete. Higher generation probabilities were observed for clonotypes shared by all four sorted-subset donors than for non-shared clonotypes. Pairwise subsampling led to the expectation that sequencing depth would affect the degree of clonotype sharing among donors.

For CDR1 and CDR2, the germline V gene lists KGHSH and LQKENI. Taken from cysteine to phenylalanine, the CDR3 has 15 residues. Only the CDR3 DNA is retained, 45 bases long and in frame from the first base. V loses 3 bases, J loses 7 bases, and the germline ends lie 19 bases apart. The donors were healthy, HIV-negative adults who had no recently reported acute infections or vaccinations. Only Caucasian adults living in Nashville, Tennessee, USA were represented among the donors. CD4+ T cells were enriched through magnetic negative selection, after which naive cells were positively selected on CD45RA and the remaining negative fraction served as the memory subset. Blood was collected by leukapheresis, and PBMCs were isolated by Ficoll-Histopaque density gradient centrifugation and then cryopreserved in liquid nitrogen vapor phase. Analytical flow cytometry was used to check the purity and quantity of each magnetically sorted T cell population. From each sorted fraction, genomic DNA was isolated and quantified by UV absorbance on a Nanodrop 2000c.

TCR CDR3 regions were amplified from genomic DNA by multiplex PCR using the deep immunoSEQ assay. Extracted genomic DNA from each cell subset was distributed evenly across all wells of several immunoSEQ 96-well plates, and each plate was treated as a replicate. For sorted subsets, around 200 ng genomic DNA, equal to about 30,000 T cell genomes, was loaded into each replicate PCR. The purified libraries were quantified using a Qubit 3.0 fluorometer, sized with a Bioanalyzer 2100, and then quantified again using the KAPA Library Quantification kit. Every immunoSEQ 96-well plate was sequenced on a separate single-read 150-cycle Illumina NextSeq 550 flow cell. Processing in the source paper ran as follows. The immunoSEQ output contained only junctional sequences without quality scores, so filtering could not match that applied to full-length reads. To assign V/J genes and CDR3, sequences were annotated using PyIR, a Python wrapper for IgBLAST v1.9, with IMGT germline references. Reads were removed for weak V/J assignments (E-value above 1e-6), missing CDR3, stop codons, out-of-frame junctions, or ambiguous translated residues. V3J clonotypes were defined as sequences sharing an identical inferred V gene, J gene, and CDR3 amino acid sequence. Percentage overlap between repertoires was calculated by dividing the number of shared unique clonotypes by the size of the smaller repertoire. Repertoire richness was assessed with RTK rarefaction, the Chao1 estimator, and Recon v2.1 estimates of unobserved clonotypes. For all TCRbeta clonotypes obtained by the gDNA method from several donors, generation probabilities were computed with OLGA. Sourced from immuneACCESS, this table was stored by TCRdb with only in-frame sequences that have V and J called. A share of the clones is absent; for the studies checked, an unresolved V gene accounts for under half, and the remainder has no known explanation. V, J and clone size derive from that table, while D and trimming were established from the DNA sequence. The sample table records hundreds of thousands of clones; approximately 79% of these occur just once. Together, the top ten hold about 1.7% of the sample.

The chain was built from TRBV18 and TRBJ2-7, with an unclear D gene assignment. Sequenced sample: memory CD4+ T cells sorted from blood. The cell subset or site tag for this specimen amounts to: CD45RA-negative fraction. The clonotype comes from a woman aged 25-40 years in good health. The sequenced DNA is TGTGCCAGCTCACCTTTTGGCGTTAACCCTCAGGAGCAGTACTTC. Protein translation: CASSPFGVNPQEQYF.